Shown below are 19 T cell receptor beta chains from a single sample sequenced in a study of monozygotic twins with inflammatory bowel disease. TCRdb derives one entry per CDR3 protein from the 5' RACE reads, leaving out DNA. This sample contains tens of thousands of distinct CDR3 sequences. Input material: blood. The origin of the receptors is a human donor with ulcerative colitis or Crohn's disease, or a healthy co-twin of an affected twin (not recorded which).

The chain links TRBV5-1 to TRBJ2-1. This CDR3 is built from 13 residues. Germline V lookup: CDR1 SGHRS, CDR2 YFSETQ. CDR3 region: CASSFYLGNEQFF.

The chain joins TRBV5-1 to TRBJ1-1; checking the TCRdb D call of TRBD1 is not possible without DNA. The CDR3 is 14 residues long. Germline CDR1 SGHRS, CDR2 YFSETQ. CDR3 sequence: CASSLDRGSTEAFF.

The chain uses TRBV5-1 and TRBJ2-5. Germline V gene sequence: CDR1 SGHRS, CDR2 YFSETQ. The CDR3 sequence is 12 residues long. The CDR3 sequence: CASSGSQETQYF.

The genes are TRBV27 and TRBJ2-3. Germline V gives CDR1 MNHEY, CDR2 SMNVEV (reference sequence). CDR3 size: 15 residues. CDR3 in amino acids: CASSLRIDGADTQYF.

The chain has TRBV5-1 and TRBJ2-2. This CDR3 is built from 14 residues. CDR1 and CDR2 from the germline V gene are SGHRS and YFSETQ. The CDR3 sequence: CASRTTANTGELFF.

This chain uses TRBV12-3 or TRBV12-4 with TRBJ2-3. This CDR3 is 14 amino acids long. CDR3 in amino acids: CASSLSTSVDTQYF.

The chain combines TRBV3-1 with TRBJ1-5. The CDR3 consists of 14 residues. The germline V gene encodes CDR1 LGHDT and CDR2 YNNKEL (reference sequence). CDR3 residues: CASSQDRIRPPQHF.

V gene TRBV6-2 or TRBV6-3 combines with J gene TRBJ2-7; the TRBD1 assignment by TCRdb is unverifiable without DNA. CDR1 is MNHEY and CDR2 is SVGEGT in the germline V gene. This CDR3 is 13 amino acids long. The CDR3: CASGWTGLDEQYF.

The chain has TRBV3-1 and TRBJ1-5. Germline CDR1 is LGHDT and CDR2 is YNNKEL (reference sequence). The CDR3 spans 14 residues. CDR3 protein: CASSQDFAGQPQHF.

The chain carries TRBV29-1 and TRBJ1-1. This CDR3 region has 14 residues. Germline V gene data show CDR1 as SQVTM and CDR2 as ANQGSEA. Here the CDR3 reads CSVDAEGVYTEAFF.

The chain carries TRBV7-2 and TRBJ1-2. CDR3 length: 16 amino acids. Germline CDR1 is SGHTA and CDR2 is FQGNSA. The CDR3 loop is CASSLGGQSANYGYTF. The full variable domain, its missing parts supplied by reference TRBV7-2 and TRBJ1-2, is GAGVSQSPSNKVTEKGKDVELRCDPISGHTALYWYRQSLGQGLEFLIYFQGNSAPDKSGLPSDRFSAERTGGSVSTLTIQRTQQEDSAVYLCASSLGGQSANYGYTFGSGTRLTVV.

The chain employs TRBV2 and TRBJ2-1. CDR1 is SNHLY, CDR2 FYNNEI, per germline. The length of the CDR3 is 15 residues. The CDR3 protein is CASSESWLGSNEQFF.

The chain employs TRBV5-1 and TRBJ2-7; the D call from TCRdb, TRBD2, cannot be confirmed without DNA. In germline, CDR1 is SGHRS, CDR2 YFSETQ. The CDR3 consists of 12 residues. CDR3 in amino acids: CASSLGTSRQYF.

The chain uses TRBV5-1 and TRBJ1-2; TCRdb returns TRBD1, unconfirmable since there is no DNA. There are 15 residues in the CDR3. Germline-derived CDR1 and CDR2 are SGHRS and YFSETQ. Here the CDR3 reads CASSPGSGGFDGYTF.

The V call is TRBV7-8, the J call TRBJ1-6. In germline, CDR1 is SGHVS, CDR2 FQNEAQ. The CDR3 sequence is 14 residues long. CDR3 protein: CASSLRQGSSPLHF.

The rearrangement links TRBV3-1 to TRBJ1-1; the TCRdb D gene call, TRBD1, has no DNA to confirm it. Per the germline V gene, CDR1 is LGHDT and CDR2 is YNNKEL (reference sequence). The CDR3 sequence is 14 residues long. CDR3 in amino acids: CASSSTLRGTEAFF.

The chain joins TRBV5-8 to TRBJ2-5. This CDR3 has 14 residues. Germline assignment: CDR1 SGHTS and CDR2 YDEGEE. The CDR3: CASSLATLPETQYF.

V usage is TRBV20-1 and J usage is TRBJ2-7; TCRdb proposes TRBD2, but this gene call is untestable without DNA. Germline CDR1 is DFQATT and CDR2 is SNEGSKA (reference sequence). The CDR3 totals 15 residues. CDR3: CSTLLPRAGSYEQYF.

The chain combines TRBV12-3 or TRBV12-4 with TRBJ2-7; without DNA, the TCRdb call of TRBD1 cannot be checked. The CDR3 has 16 amino acids. CDR3 sequence: CASSYQQRRGTYEQYF.